One sample yielded the 14 T cell receptor beta chains listed below, sequenced in a study of response to subunit inactivated influenza vaccine. TCRdb redid the calling of the RT-PCR reads with MiXCR, one entry per CDR3 protein. Among about 780,000 distinct CDR3 sequences listed, approximately 17% were seen once. The sample was PBMCs from blood, taken more than 4 days after vaccination. The receptors here all came from a man aged 50-59 years who received an inactivated influenza vaccine.

This clonotype was observed once. V gene TRBV29-1 combines with J gene TRBJ2-2; 9 bases map to TRBD1. The germline V gene encodes CDR1 SQVTM and CDR2 ANQGSEA. The CDR3 is 15 amino acids. V trimming: 3 bases; J trimming: 3 bases; junction bases outside the gene matches: 5. CDR3 residues: CSVETGGWDTGELFF. The CDR3 DNA is TGCAGCGTTGAGACAGGGGGTTGGGACACCGGGGAGCTGTTTTTT.

V usage is TRBV20-1 and J usage is TRBJ2-1, with 10 bases identical to TRBD2. The CDR3 has 13 residues. The germline V gene has CDR1 DFQATT and CDR2 SNEGSKA (reference sequence). Trimming cost V 4 bases and J 3 bases; bases outside gene matches: 0. The CDR3 nucleotides read TGCAGTGCTACTAGCGGGAGCTACAATGAGCAGTTCTTC. It yields the protein CSATSGSYNEQFF.

In this sample, this clonotype turned up a few times. The chain joins TRBV10-3 to TRBJ1-3, with TRBD1 matching over 7 bases. CDR1 and CDR2 (germline): ENHRY, SYGVKD. The CDR3 has 15 amino acids. Losses at the gene ends were 3 bases for V and 7 bases for J; bases not matched to a gene: 9. CDR3: CAISEERGQGNTIYF. The CDR3 DNA reads as TGTGCCATCAGTGAAGAGAGGGGGCAAGGCAACACCATATATTTT.

The table lists this clonotype with a few counts. V is TRBV28 and J is TRBJ2-1, with TRBD1 as a possible D gene (6 bases). The germline V gene encodes CDR1 MDHEN and CDR2 SYDVKM. Trimming shortened V by 10 bases and J by 2 bases, and 15 bases separated the two germline ends. The CDR3 sequence is 14 residues long. This chain's CDR3 is CAILQTGTYNEQFF. The CDR3 DNA reads TGTGCCATCCTTCAGACAGGTACCTACAATGAGCAGTTCTTC.

This clonotype was found a few times. This chain links TRBV5-1 with TRBJ2-7, with 12 bases matching TRBD2. Germline values: CDR1 SGHRS, CDR2 YFSETQ. The CDR3 has 17 residues. The J segment lost 3 bases and the V segment lost 1 base, leaving 8 bases of the junction unmatched. CDR3 DNA: TGCGCCAGCAGCTTGCTAGCGGGAGGGCTCCTCCACTACGAGCAGTACTTC. Translating it yields CASSLLAGGLLHYEQYF.

The V and J genes are TRBV24-1 and TRBJ1-1, with 8 bases aligning to TRBD1. V gave up 7 bases and J gave up 8 bases; unmatched junction bases: 11. The CDR3 extends over 14 amino acids. The germline CDR1 and CDR2 sequences are KGHDR and SFDVKD. The CDR3 DNA reads TGTGCCACCAGACCCGGGACAGGCTTTGAAGAAGCTTTCTTT. This gives the protein CATRPGTGFEEAFF.

This clonotype occurred a few times. This chain joins TRBV5-5 and TRBJ1-6; D call uncertain. The CDR3 is 13 amino acids. Trimming removed 1 base at V and 8 bases at J, with 7 bases between. The germline gives CDR1 SGHKS, CDR2 YYEKEE (reference sequence). The CDR3 region has the DNA TGTGCCAGCAGCTTGAGAACACATTCACCCCTCCACTTT. Its translation is CASSLRTHSPLHF.

Ten or more counts support this clonotype. The rearrangement links TRBV20-1 to TRBJ2-7; D might be TRBD2 (5 bases). Germline V gives CDR1 DFQATT, CDR2 SNEGSKA (reference sequence). There are 14 residues in the CDR3. V lost 2 bases, J lost 7 bases, and 18 bases lay in between. Written as DNA, the CDR3 is TGCAGTGCTAGATCCCCGGCCAGACCGGGGGAGCAGTACTTC. This sequence encodes CSARSPARPGEQYF.

This clonotype occurred many times. This sequence joins TRBV12-3 or TRBV12-4 and TRBJ2-5; perhaps TRBD1 as D (5 bases). Between the trimmed V and J ends, which lost 6 bases and 4 bases, there was a span of 18 bases. The CDR3 loop spans 15 amino acids. The CDR3 DNA reads as TGTGCCAGCAGCCAGAGGCGACAGATGATAGAGACCCAGTACTTC. It encodes CASSQRRQMIETQYF.

This clonotype was counted ten times or more. This chain connects TRBV9 to TRBJ1-2; D is uncertain. Trimming left V 4 bases short and J 7 bases short, with 14 bases between. This CDR3 has 13 amino acids. The germline gives CDR1 SGDLS, CDR2 YYNGEE. In nucleotides, the CDR3 is TGTGCCAGCAGCTCAAATGGCGGAAGTGGCTACACCTTC. Translation: CASSSNGGSGYTF.

This clonotype showed up just once. This sequence joins TRBV28 and TRBJ2-7; 7 bases fit TRBD1. J was trimmed by 2 bases and V by 5 bases; bases with no gene match: 9. Germline V gene data show CDR1 as MDHEN and CDR2 as SYDVKM. There are 15 residues in the CDR3. In DNA, the CDR3 is TGTGCCAGCAGTACCTGGGACAGAACCGCCTACGAGCAGTACTTC. It is translated as CASSTWDRTAYEQYF.

J is TRBJ2-3 and V is TRBV4-1, with 9 bases that match TRBD2. The trim removed 4 bases at V and 4 bases at J, leaving 9 bases unmatched. This CDR3 has 16 amino acids. Per germline, CDR1 MGHRA and CDR2 YSYEKL. As DNA, the CDR3 is TGCGCCAGCAGCCTAAATAAGCGGGGGGCCGCAGATACGCAGTATTTT. Its protein is CASSLNKRGAADTQYF.

The V gene is TRBV7-8, the J gene TRBJ2-7, with D tentatively TRBD1 (5 bases). The CDR3 contains 14 residues. The V and J ends lost 4 bases and 6 bases respectively, with 16 bases between them. Germline V lookup: CDR1 SGHVS, CDR2 FQNEAQ. The CDR3 loop is CASSSLGSQGEQYF. The CDR3 DNA reads TGTGCCAGCAGCTCCCTCGGGTCCCAGGGCGAGCAGTACTTC.

This clonotype turned up a few times. V is TRBV6-5 and J is TRBJ2-7, with 8 bases identical to TRBD1. V was clipped by 3 bases and J by 2 bases; unmatched bases: 9. This CDR3 region has 16 residues. Per germline, CDR1 MNHEY and CDR2 SVGAGI. The CDR3 DNA is TGTGCCAGCAGTTATTCATCCGGGACAGGTGCCTACGAGCAGTACTTC. It translates to CASSYSSGTGAYEQYF.